A selection of T cell receptor beta chains follows, all from one sample in a study of T cell responses to AZD1222 COVID-19 vaccine. The data were produced by immunoSEQ multiplex PCR, yet TCRdb's version contains in-frame clones alone and is incomplete. Of around 150,000 clones in the sample, 90% to 95% were seen once. Sequences were derived from peripheral blood, sampled 28 days after the second AZD1222 dose. The receptors come from an adult who received the AZD1222 COVID-19 vaccine. Both conserved end residues are part of each CDR3. The D gene is left open where the match is weak. Rows may omit the clone size; those that give it use once, few, many or a size class.

clone size,J gene,D gene,V gene,CDR3 DNA,CDR3 protein
.,TRBJ1-2,.,TRBV7-9,TGTGCCAGCAGCTTAGTTACAGGGCCCTATGGCTACACCTTC,CASSLVTGPYGYTF
.,TRBJ2-2,.,TRBV24-1,TGTGCCACCAGTTCGGGACAAAACACCGGGGAGCTGTTTTTT,CATSSGQNTGELFF
.,TRBJ1-4,.,TRBV15,TGTGCCACCAGCAGAGCTGACAGGTGGGGACTGTTGAATGAAAAACTGTTTTTT,CATSRADRWGLLNEKLFF
.,TRBJ2-1,TRBD2,TRBV7-2,TGTGCCAGCAGCTTCGCTAGCGGCGATGAGCAGTTCTTC,CASSFASGDEQFF
.,TRBJ1-1,.,TRBV28,TGTGCCAGCAGTTTGGTCGGGATACCTGAAGCTTTCTTT,CASSLVGIPEAFF
.,TRBJ2-7,.,TRBV5-1,TGCGCCAGCAGCTCGCTTCAAAACCCAGGGGAGCAGTACTTC,CASSSLQNPGEQYF
.,TRBJ1-5,TRBD1,TRBV18,TGTGCCAGCTCACCAAGACAGGGGGGCGATCAGCCCCAGCATTTT,CASSPRQGGDQPQHF
.,TRBJ1-1,TRBD1,TRBV7-8,TGTGCCAGCAGCTTATGGACAGGGGAAGCTTTCTTT,CASSLWTGEAFF
.,TRBJ1-5,.,TRBV7-8,TGTGCCAGCAGCTTAGGGTCGTGGTTTTCGGATAGCAATCAGCCCCAGCATTTT,CASSLGSWFSDSNQPQHF
.,TRBJ2-1,.,TRBV7-9,TGTGCCAGCAGCTGGCCAAATGAGCAGTTCTTC,CASSWPNEQFF
.,TRBJ1-4,.,TRBV30,TGTGCCTGGAGTATTCGGGGAAATGAAAAACTGTTTTTT,CAWSIRGNEKLFF
.,TRBJ2-5,.,TRBV11-2,TGTGCCAGCAGCTTAGGACAGTCGGAGACCCAGTACTTC,CASSLGQSETQYF
once,TRBJ1-1,.,TRBV6-5,TGTGCCAGCAGTTTCCAACAGGGAGCCCACACTGAAGCTTTCTTT,CASSFQQGAHTEAFF
.,TRBJ1-3,.,TRBV6-8,TGTGCCAGCAGTTACCGACGGCTCTCTGGAAACACCATATATTTT,CASSYRRLSGNTIYF
.,TRBJ1-2,.,TRBV27,TGTGCCAGCAGTTCCTCACAACCTAACTATGGCTACACCTTC,CASSSSQPNYGYTF
.,TRBJ2-5,TRBD2,TRBV24-1,TGTGCCACCAGCGGGGGGGCCCATGAGACCCAGTACTTC,CATSGGAHETQYF
.,TRBJ1-5,TRBD1,TRBV6-1,TGTGCCAGCAGTGAACAGGGGACAGGCAATCAGCCCCAGCATTTT,CASSEQGTGNQPQHF
.,TRBJ1-4,TRBD1,TRBV7-9,TGTGCCAGCAGCCCCACTCAGGGGGCCGGTGAAAAACTGTTTTTT,CASSPTQGAGEKLFF
.,TRBJ1-4,.,TRBV11-3,TGTGCCAGCAGCTTAGGTGGGGCAGGAGAGCCGAATGAAAAACTGTTTTTT,CASSLGGAGEPNEKLFF
.,TRBJ1-2,.,TRBV7-9,TGTGCCAGCAGCTTAATTCTTTTTCGCGGGGACCCCAGGCCGGGCTACACCTTC,CASSLILFRGDPRPGYTF
.,TRBJ2-7,.,TRBV28,TGTGCCAGCAGCCTCCCTGGGGGCCTCTCCTACGAGCAGTACTTC,CASSLPGGLSYEQYF
few,TRBJ1-5,.,TRBV2,TGTGCCAGCAGGGGACAACTGGGCTTCCAGCCCCAGCATTTT,CASRGQLGFQPQHF
.,TRBJ2-1,TRBD1,TRBV11-2,TGTGCCAGCAGCTCCCCTCGGACAGGGGTGGCGTACAATGAGCAGTTCTTC,CASSSPRTGVAYNEQFF
.,TRBJ1-2,.,TRBV15,TGTGCCACCAGCAGAGAGGGGGTTACCTATGGCTACACCTTC,CATSREGVTYGYTF
.,TRBJ2-2,.,TRBV14,TGTGCCAGCAGCGATAGACAGAAGGCCACCGGGGAGCTGTTTTTT,CASSDRQKATGELFF
.,TRBJ1-6,TRBD1,TRBV5-4,TGTGCCAGCAGCTTCCGACAGGGGTATAATTCACCCCTCCACTTT,CASSFRQGYNSPLHF
.,TRBJ2-3,.,TRBV7-3,TGTGCCAGCAGCTCCCTCGGGGGGCCGACAGATACGCAGTATTTT,CASSSLGGPTDTQYF
.,TRBJ1-1,.,TRBV30,TGTGCCTGGATGACAGGTATGAACACTGAAGCTTTCTTT,CAWMTGMNTEAFF
few,TRBJ2-3,TRBD2,TRBV6-4,TGTGCCAGCAGTGAAGCGGGGGGCACAGATACGCAGTATTTT,CASSEAGGTDTQYF
.,TRBJ1-2,.,TRBV3-1/TRBV3-2,TGTGCCAGCAGCCCGCCCCTCGGGGATGGCTACACCTTC,CASSPPLGDGYTF
.,TRBJ2-7,.,TRBV7-9,TGTGCCAGCAGCTTAGCCGGGGCCTACGAGCAGTACTTC,CASSLAGAYEQYF
.,TRBJ1-5,.,TRBV28,TGTGCCAGCAGTCCTCGGACAGAGAATCAGCCCCAGCATTTT,CASSPRTENQPQHF
.,TRBJ2-5,.,TRBV4-1,TGCGCCAGCAGCCAACCCACCCCGGGACGGCGATTGTACTTC,CASSQPTPGRRLYF
.,TRBJ2-2,.,TRBV9,TGTGCCAGCAGCGTAGCAGGCCAGCCCGGGGAGCTGTTTTTT,CASSVAGQPGELFF
.,TRBJ1-2,.,TRBV5-8,TGTGCCAGCTCGCGCCGCCAAATAGCTAACTATGGCTACACCTTC,CASSRRQIANYGYTF